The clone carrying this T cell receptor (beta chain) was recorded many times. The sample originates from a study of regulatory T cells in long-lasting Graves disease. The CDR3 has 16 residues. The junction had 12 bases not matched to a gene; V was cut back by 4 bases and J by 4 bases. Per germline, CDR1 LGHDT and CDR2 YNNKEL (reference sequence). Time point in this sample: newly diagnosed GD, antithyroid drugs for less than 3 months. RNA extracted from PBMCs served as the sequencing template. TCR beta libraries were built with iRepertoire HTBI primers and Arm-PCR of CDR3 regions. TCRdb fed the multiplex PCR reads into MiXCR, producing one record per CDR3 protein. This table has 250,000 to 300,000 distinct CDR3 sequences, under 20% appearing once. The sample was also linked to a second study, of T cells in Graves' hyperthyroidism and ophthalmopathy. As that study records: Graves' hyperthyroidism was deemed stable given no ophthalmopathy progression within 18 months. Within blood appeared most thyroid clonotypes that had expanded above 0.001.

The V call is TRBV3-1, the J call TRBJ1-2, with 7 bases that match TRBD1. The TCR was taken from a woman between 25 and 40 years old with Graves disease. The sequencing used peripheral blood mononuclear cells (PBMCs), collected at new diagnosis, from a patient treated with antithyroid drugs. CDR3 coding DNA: TGTGCCAGCAGCCTGATTTCCGGGACAGTCGCCTATGGCTACACCTTC. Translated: CASSLISGTVAYGYTF.